The present T cell receptor beta chain was sequenced within a study of blood T cell repertoires in COVID-19. Assay: immunoSEQ multiplex PCR; the TCRdb copy retains only in-frame clones and omits some. The sample has tens of thousands of clones; 91% are singletons. CDR1 is MGHRA, CDR2 YSYEKL, per germline. CDR3 length: 16 residues. V lost 2 bases to trimming and J lost 1 base, with 14 bases between them. The sequenced material came from peripheral blood. The TCR sequence derives from a human donor in a cohort sampled during active COVID-19. This chain links TRBV4-1 with TRBJ2-5; weak D call: TRBD1 (6 bases). The CDR3 region is CASSQTGQPFQETQYF. The CDR3 nucleotides read TGCGCCAGCAGCCAAACTGGACAGCCCTTCCAAGAGACCCAGTACTTC.